The next 14 T cell receptor beta chains were all read from a single sample in a study of T cells in Graves' hyperthyroidism and ophthalmopathy. Amplified regions were TCR beta CDR3 sequences from RNA transcripts. An initial round of RT-PCR targeting the TCR CDR3 relied on the HTBI primer set. TCRdb passed the multiplex PCR reads through MiXCR, listing each CDR3 protein once. The sample lists around 300,000 distinct CDR3 sequences, more than 10% occurring once. The source material was blood. These receptors originate from a woman in her thirties with Graves' hyperthyroidism that later progressed to Graves' ophthalmopathy.

This chain uses TRBV25-1 with TRBJ2-7, with D possibly TRBD2 on 7 matching bases. V was clipped by 7 bases and J by 9 bases, with 13 bases between them. The CDR3 has 11 amino acids. The germline V gene encodes CDR1 MGHDK and CDR2 SYGVNS. The CDR3 DNA reads as TGTGCCAGCATGAGGGGGGGAGTGCAGTACTTC. This sequence encodes CASMRGGVQYF.

J is TRBJ2-7 and V is TRBV6-1, with 7 nucleotides matching TRBD2. Germline CDR1 reads MNHNS; CDR2 reads SASEGT. V shed 7 bases, J shed 4 bases, and the junction held 7 bases outside the gene matches. This CDR3 region has 13 residues. The DNA of the CDR3 is TGTGCCAGCAAGGCGGGAGTGGCATACGAGCAGTACTTC. It translates to CASKAGVAYEQYF.

This clonotype has a handful of counts. The chain carries TRBV19 and TRBJ2-3; the match to TRBD2 covers 10 bases. V was clipped by 4 bases and J by 0 bases; unmatched bases: 1. The CDR3 loop spans 15 amino acids. Looked up from germline, CDR1 is LNHDA and CDR2 is SQIVND (reference sequence). The CDR3 DNA is TGTGCCAGTAGTACACTAGCGGGGAGCACAGATACGCAGTATTTT. It translates to CASSTLAGSTDTQYF.

This clonotype was observed many times. The chain uses TRBV27 and TRBJ2-7; TRBD2 matches at 8 bases. V shed 7 bases and J 5 bases; nucleotides not matched to a gene: 7. Germline V gives CDR1 MNHEY, CDR2 SMNVEV (reference sequence). The CDR3 loop spans 13 amino acids. CDR3 DNA: TGTGCCAGCACCCCCCGGGGGGGCAACGAGCAGTACTTC. It is translated as CASTPRGGNEQYF.

This clonotype occurred many times. The chain joins TRBV7-3 to TRBJ2-2; perhaps TRBD1 as D (6 bases). Germline CDR1 and CDR2: SGHTA and FQGTGA. The germline V and J ends were trimmed by 7 bases and 1 base, with 13 bases remaining between them. The CDR3 loop spans 15 amino acids. The CDR3: CASTQGGGNTGELFF. The CDR3 region has the DNA TGTGCCAGCACGCAAGGGGGTGGGAACACCGGGGAGCTGTTTTTT.

This clonotype was seen a handful of times. The chain combines TRBV5-5 with TRBJ2-3, with D perhaps TRBD1 (6 bases). CDR3 length: 15 residues. CDR1 and CDR2 from the germline V gene are SGHKS and YYEKEE (reference sequence). Trimming shortened V by 5 bases and J by 4 bases, and 17 bases separated the two germline ends. The CDR3 nucleotides are TGTGCCAGCAGTCTCGTCGTTGGGGGCGCAGATACGCAGTATTTT. Amino acid sequence: CASSLVVGGADTQYF.

In this sample, this clonotype turned up a few times. V gene TRBV5-6 combines with J gene TRBJ1-2; possible D gene TRBD1, 5 bases. This CDR3 is built from 14 residues. Germline CDR1 SGHDT, CDR2 YYEEEE. The V gene lost 0 bases and the J gene lost 7 bases, with 13 bases spanning the gap. Here the CDR3 reads CASSLARRESGYTF. The CDR3 bases are TGTGCCAGCAGCTTGGCCCGCAGGGAATCTGGCTACACCTTC.

This clonotype appeared many times. The rearrangement joins TRBV7-2 to TRBJ2-3, with D maybe TRBD2 (5 bases). Germline-derived CDR1 and CDR2 are SGHTA and FQGNSA. Trimming shortened V by 0 bases and J by 2 bases, and 15 bases separated the two germline ends. This CDR3 comprises 17 residues. The CDR3 loop reads CASSLASGGSTTDTQYF. The CDR3 DNA is TGTGCCAGCAGCTTAGCAAGCGGCGGGTCGACCACAGATACGCAGTATTTT.

V and J are TRBV27 and TRBJ2-7, with no clear D. CDR1 MNHEY and CDR2 SMNVEV come from the germline V gene (reference sequence). The length of the CDR3 is 14 residues. Trimming left V 5 bases short and J 0 bases short, with 11 bases between. Here the CDR3 reads CASSPGPTSYEQYF. The DNA for the CDR3 is TGTGCCAGCAGTCCCGGGCCAACCTCCTACGAGCAGTACTTC.

This clonotype appeared many times. The V call is TRBV10-3, the J call TRBJ2-7; D ambiguous. Trimming took off 3 bases at V and 0 bases at J, with 0 bases between the two ends. The CDR3 runs 11 residues. In germline, CDR1 is ENHRY, CDR2 SYGVKD. As DNA, the CDR3 is TGTGCCATCAGTGACTCCTACGAGCAGTACTTC. Amino acid sequence: CAISDSYEQYF.

This clonotype occurred a few times. V and J are TRBV20-1 and TRBJ2-5; 7 nucleotides align to TRBD2. CDR1 and CDR2 from the germline V gene are DFQATT and SNEGSKA (reference sequence). The trim removed 3 bases at V and 2 bases at J, leaving 12 bases unmatched. This CDR3 comprises 16 residues. CDR3: CSASGVSGVLQETQYF. In DNA, the CDR3 is TGCAGTGCTAGTGGGGTGAGCGGGGTACTACAAGAGACCCAGTACTTC.

This clonotype was seen ten or more times. The chain combines TRBV29-1 with TRBJ2-5; D uncertain. V was trimmed by 3 bases and J by 5 bases, leaving 16 bases between them. Germline V lookup: CDR1 SQVTM, CDR2 ANQGSEA. CDR3 size: 14 residues. The CDR3 spells CSVEPATYQETQYF. The CDR3 nucleotides read TGCAGCGTTGAGCCGGCCACCTATCAGGAGACCCAGTACTTC.

This clonotype was seen many times. In DNA form, the CDR3 reads TGTGCCAGCAGGCGTCCCCGTGCAAGCGGGGAGCTGTTTTTT. Amino acids: CASRRPRASGELFF. The V gene is TRBV7-2, the J gene TRBJ2-2; no clear D. Germline CDR1 and CDR2: SGHTA and FQGNSA. The CDR3 length is 14 residues. Trimming removed 6 bases at V and 7 bases at J, with 15 bases between.

This clonotype was recorded at least ten times. The DNA of the CDR3 is TGTGCCAGCAGCTCCTCCAAGACCCAGTACTTC. Translating gives CASSSSKTQYF. The rearrangement uses TRBV7-2 and TRBJ2-5; D is uncertain. The CDR3 sequence is 11 residues long. The germline gives CDR1 SGHTA, CDR2 FQGNSA. Trimming cost V 4 bases and J 6 bases, with 6 bases left between them.